The 21 T cell receptor beta chains below all came from one sample that was sequenced in a study of cytomegalovirus exposure and HLA in healthy donors. Vbeta (60) and Jbeta (13) primers were used in the PCR. Profiling relied on immunoSEQ multiplex PCR, and the TCRdb table lists in-frame clones only, not all of them. This table has approximately 140,000 clones, more than 65% appearing once. Sequenced input: PBMCs. These receptors were taken from a man aged 45-65 years in good health and CMV-seropositive.

The chain joins TRBV11-2 to TRBJ1-5; D might be TRBD1 (5 bases). This CDR3 has 15 amino acids. Germline V lookup: CDR1 SGHAT, CDR2 FQNNGV. Trimming removed 5 bases at V and 1 base at J, with 12 bases between. The CDR3 DNA reads TGTGCCAGCAGCCGGGGACTTGACAGCAATCAGCCCCAGCATTTT. Amino acids: CASSRGLDSNQPQHF.

The rearrangement uses TRBV5-5 and TRBJ2-7; 7 nucleotides match TRBD2. J gave up 2 bases and V 2 bases, and 7 bases lay outside the gene matches. Germline values: CDR1 SGHKS, CDR2 YYEKEE (reference sequence). The CDR3 runs to 15 residues. CDR3 nucleotides: TGTGCCAGCAGCTTTCAAGCGGGGAAAGCCTACGAGCAGTACTTC. It is translated as CASSFQAGKAYEQYF. Looking up the rest from reference TRBV5-5 and TRBJ2-7 gives the full variable domain: DAGVTQSPTHLIKTRGQQVTLRCSPISGHKSVSWYQQVLGQGPQFIFQYYEKEERGRGNFPDRFSARQFPNYSSELNVNALLLGDSALYLCASSFQAGKAYEQYFGPGTRLTVT.

This rearrangement joins TRBV5-4 to TRBJ2-7; possible D gene TRBD2, 6 bases. CDR3 length: 15 residues. V was cut by 2 bases and J by 0 bases, with 12 bases left in between. Germline V gene lookup returns CDR1 SGHNT and CDR2 YYREEE (reference sequence). The CDR3, as DNA: TGTGCCAGCAGCTTTAGCGGCTCAAGCTCCTACGAGCAGTACTTC. Residues: CASSFSGSSSYEQYF.

The V gene is TRBV28, the J gene TRBJ1-2; D is ambiguous. The V end was cut by 8 bases, the J end by 4 bases, with 17 bases between. Per germline, CDR1 MDHEN and CDR2 SYDVKM. This CDR3 contains 14 residues. CDR3 region: CASRLGGRPYGYTF. The DNA for the CDR3 is TGTGCCAGCCGCCTTGGCGGGCGGCCCTATGGCTACACCTTC.

The chain combines TRBV29-1 with TRBJ1-2; 8 bases agree with TRBD1. Germline V gives CDR1 SQVTM, CDR2 ANQGSEA. V trimming: 4 bases; J trimming: 7 bases; junction bases outside the gene matches: 5. The CDR3 sequence is 12 residues long. This CDR3 reads CSVVQGAVGYTF. For the CDR3, the DNA is TGCAGCGTTGTGCAGGGGGCAGTTGGCTACACCTTC.

This clone appeared a few times. The chain uses TRBV27 and TRBJ2-2; D is possibly TRBD2 (6 bases). This CDR3 has 15 residues. The V end was cut by 7 bases, the J end by 9 bases, with 21 bases between. Germline CDR1 and CDR2: MNHEY and SMNVEV (reference sequence). DNA of the CDR3: TGTGCCAGCATCCCTTTTTCCGGGGGAGGAAGGGAGCTGTTTTTT. Protein sequence: CASIPFSGGGRELFF.

This clone was detected a few times. The V and J genes are TRBV2 and TRBJ2-7, with 7 bases identical to TRBD1. J was trimmed by 7 bases and V by 5 bases; bases with no gene match: 8. Per germline, CDR1 SNHLY and CDR2 FYNNEI. The CDR3 consists of 13 residues. The CDR3 region has the DNA TGTGCCAGCAGTAAAACAGGGGTACAAGAGCAGTACTTC. Protein product: CASSKTGVQEQYF.

The V and J genes are TRBV29-1 and TRBJ1-2, with D possibly being TRBD1 (6 bases). This CDR3 comprises 17 residues. Per the germline V gene, CDR1 is SQVTM and CDR2 is ANQGSEA. V lost 3 bases and J 4 bases, leaving 24 bases between the germline ends. The CDR3 is CSVEGYTGSVVGYGYTF. CDR3 DNA sequence: TGCAGCGTTGAGGGCTATACAGGGTCCGTAGTCGGCTATGGCTACACCTTC.

This clone was observed a handful of times. V is TRBV29-1 and J is TRBJ1-3; TRBD1 might be the D (5 bases). V was shortened by 7 bases and J by 8 bases, with 18 bases between the two germline ends. The CDR3 runs to 13 residues. Germline V lookup: CDR1 SQVTM, CDR2 ANQGSEA. The CDR3 is CSARPGGADTIYF. CDR3 DNA: TGCAGCGCCCGCCCGGGGGGTGCAGACACCATATATTTT. The full variable domain, completed using reference TRBV29-1 and TRBJ1-3, is SAVISQKPSRDICQRGTSLTIQCQVDSQVTMMFWYRQQPGQSLTLIATANQGSEATYESGFVIDKFPISRPNLTFSTLTVSNMSPEDSSIYLCSARPGGADTIYFGEGSWLTVV.

The chain employs TRBV5-1 and TRBJ2-2; TRBD2 matches at 13 bases. CDR1 and CDR2 (germline): SGHRS, YFSETQ. The junction had 8 bases not matched to a gene; V was cut back by 3 bases and J by 6 bases. The CDR3 runs to 17 residues. CDR3 coding DNA: TGCGCCAGCAGCTCGAGCGCGGGACTAGCGGGATCCGGGGAGCTGTTTTTT. Translating it yields CASSSSAGLAGSGELFF. The full variable domain, in which reference TRBV5-1 and TRBJ2-2 provide the parts outside the CDR3, is KAGVTQTPRYLIKTRGQQVTLSCSPISGHRSVSWYQQTPGQGLQFLFEYFSETQRNKGNFPGRFSGRQFSNSRSEMNVSTLELGDSALYLCASSSSAGLAGSGELFFGEGSRLTVL.

The rearrangement uses TRBV27 and TRBJ1-2; TRBD1 matches 7 bases. The germline V gene has CDR1 MNHEY and CDR2 SMNVEV (reference sequence). V trimming: 7 bases; J trimming: 3 bases; junction bases outside the gene matches: 11. The CDR3 covers 15 residues. The CDR3 bases are TGTGCCAGCAACCGATCTGGGCAGGGGGACTATGGCTACACCTTC. Amino acids: CASNRSGQGDYGYTF.

The chain employs TRBV5-1 and TRBJ2-2, with 11 nucleotides matching TRBD2. The V gene end was trimmed by 1 base and the J gene end by 6 bases; junction bases not matched to a gene: 14. Germline CDR1 SGHRS, CDR2 YFSETQ. This CDR3 comprises 19 residues. The CDR3 region has the DNA TGCGCCAGCAGCTTGTACCCTAGCGGGAGGCCGTTGACCGCCGGGGAGCTGTTTTTT. This translates into CASSLYPSGRPLTAGELFF.

This clone occurred a few times. The chain uses TRBV14 and TRBJ2-7; 8 positions match TRBD1. Germline V gives CDR1 SGHDN, CDR2 FVKESK. V gave up 5 bases and J gave up 10 bases; unmatched junction bases: 13. The CDR3 is made up of 14 amino acids. CDR3 nucleotides: TGTGCCAGCAGCGCATCCGGGACAGGTTTTGGACAGTACTTC. Translated: CASSASGTGFGQYF.

The chain recombines TRBV29-1 with TRBJ2-5; 13 nucleotides agree with TRBD2. CDR1 is SQVTM, CDR2 ANQGSEA, per germline. This CDR3 contains 16 residues. The trim removed 2 bases at V and 4 bases at J, leaving 7 bases unmatched. The CDR3 bases are TGCAGCGTTGAATACATAACTAGCGGGAGGGGAGAGACCCAGTACTTC. It specifies CSVEYITSGRGETQYF.

This chain connects TRBV28 to TRBJ2-7; 9 positions match TRBD2. CDR1 is MDHEN, CDR2 SYDVKM, per germline. Trimming at V came to 6 bases and at J to 1 base, leaving 7 bases not matched to a gene. This CDR3 has 15 amino acids. CDR3: CASRFSGRRSYEQYF. CDR3 sequence (DNA): TGTGCCAGCAGATTTAGCGGGAGAAGGTCCTACGAGCAGTACTTC.

The chain combines TRBV5-6 with TRBJ2-7, with 9 bases aligning to TRBD1. With V trimmed by 2 bases and J by 2 bases, 2 bases remained unmatched. Looked up from germline, CDR1 is SGHDT and CDR2 is YYEEEE. This CDR3 spans 14 amino acids. This chain's CDR3 is CASSLGTGTYEQYF. CDR3 DNA: TGTGCCAGCAGCTTAGGGACAGGGACCTACGAGCAGTACTTC.

This chain connects TRBV7-9 to TRBJ2-7, with TRBD2 matching over 14 bases. Trimming removed 5 bases from V and 3 bases from J; junction bases left unmatched: 3. The CDR3 runs to 15 residues. Germline CDR1 reads SEHNR; CDR2 reads FQNEAQ (reference sequence). CDR3 in amino acids: CASSKGLAGDYEQYF. The CDR3 region has the DNA TGTGCCAGCAGCAAGGGACTAGCGGGAGACTACGAGCAGTACTTC.

The chain links TRBV7-9 to TRBJ2-7, with TRBD1 matching over 8 bases. Per the germline V gene, CDR1 is SEHNR and CDR2 is FQNEAQ (reference sequence). The CDR3 is 11 residues long. V lost 7 bases to trimming and J lost 5 bases; unmatched junction nucleotides: 1. In nucleotides, the CDR3 is TGTGCCAGCAACAGGGGGAACGAGCAGTACTTC. It specifies CASNRGNEQYF.

The rearrangement links TRBV10-2 to TRBJ2-5, with D possibly being TRBD2 (5 bases). The CDR3 extends over 14 amino acids. V lost 10 bases, J lost 0 bases, and 15 bases lay in between. Looked up from germline, CDR1 is WSHSY and CDR2 is SAAADI. The CDR3 region is CATSPRRYQETQYF. DNA of the CDR3: TGCGCCACCTCCCCGAGGAGGTACCAAGAGACCCAGTACTTC.

The rearrangement joins TRBV5-6 to TRBJ2-7, with D perhaps TRBD1 (6 bases). V lost 4 bases and J 2 bases, leaving 7 bases between the germline ends. From germline, CDR1 is SGHDT and CDR2 YYEEEE. The CDR3 contains 12 residues. CDR3 amino acids: CASSPGAYEQYF. CDR3 sequence (DNA): TGTGCCAGCAGCCCAGGGGCCTACGAGCAGTACTTC.

This chain links TRBV2 with TRBJ2-3, with D possibly being TRBD2 (6 bases). Trimming pared 2 bases from V and 5 bases from J, leaving 11 bases between. The germline CDR1 and CDR2 sequences are SNHLY and FYNNEI. This CDR3 is built from 14 residues. Here the CDR3 DNA reads TGTGCCAGCAGTGAACGGGCTAGCGTAGATACGCAGTATTTT. It is translated as CASSERASVDTQYF.